A single sample gave rise to the 30 T cell receptor beta chains below, sequenced in a study of cytomegalovirus exposure and HLA in healthy donors. TCRdb's table, derived via immunoSEQ multiplex PCR, lists solely in-frame clones and lacks some. Seen here are over 150,000 clones, 70% to 90% observed once, and the top ten hold around 2.1%. Sequenced: PBMCs. The receptors originated from a human donor in good health.

The chain recombines TRBV4-1 with TRBJ1-3; no definite D call. CDR1 MGHRA and CDR2 YSYEKL come from the germline V gene. CDR3 length: 13 residues. V was trimmed by 2 bases and J by 4 bases, leaving 6 bases between them. DNA of the CDR3: TGCGCCAGCAGCCAAATACAGGGAAACACCATATATTTT. Translated, it gives CASSQIQGNTIYF.

J is TRBJ2-7 and V is TRBV19, with TRBD2 matching over 13 bases. Looked up from germline, CDR1 is LNHDA and CDR2 is SQIVND (reference sequence). The CDR3 runs to 16 residues. J was trimmed by 4 bases and V by 5 bases; bases with no gene match: 8. CDR3 loop: CASSSGTSGISYEQYF. The CDR3 bases are TGTGCCAGTAGTTCCGGGACTAGCGGGATTAGTTACGAGCAGTACTTC.

This chain joins TRBV21-1 and TRBJ2-2; TRBD2 is taken as the D call from the table, unchecked against the DNA. TRBV21-1 is described as a pseudogene. There are 15 residues in the CDR3. CDR3 sequence reads: CASPTRRLGLGELFF. As DNA, the CDR3 is TGTGCCAGCCCCACCCGTAGGCTAGGTCTCGGGGAGCTGTTTTTT.

V and J are TRBV30 and TRBJ1-2; tentative D call: TRBD1 (6 bases). This CDR3 is built from 12 residues. Trimming shortened V by 0 bases and J by 6 bases, and 8 bases separated the two germline ends. Germline V gene sequence: CDR1 GTSNPN, CDR2 SVGIG (reference sequence). In DNA form, the CDR3 reads TGTGCCTGGAGTGTTTACAGGGATGGCTACACCTTC. It is translated as CAWSVYRDGYTF.

This clone has a single count. The chain recombines TRBV2 with TRBJ2-2; 14 positions match TRBD2. CDR3 length equals 17 residues. The V gene's germline CDR1 is SNHLY and CDR2 FYNNEI. The V and J ends lost 9 bases and 5 bases, in that order; junction bases with no gene match: 11. The CDR3 bases are TGTGCCAGTAGCGTGGGACTAGCGGGAGACCTAACCGGGGAGCTGTTTTTT. Translating gives CASSVGLAGDLTGELFF.

The V call is TRBV19, the J call TRBJ2-4; no clear D gene. CDR3 length: 12 amino acids. Germline CDR1 is LNHDA and CDR2 is SQIVND (reference sequence). Trimming removed 5 bases at V and 6 bases at J, with 8 bases between. The CDR3 coding sequence is TGTGCCAGTAGTCTCGAGAGAAACATTCAGTACTTC. Its protein product is CASSLERNIQYF.

The rearrangement links TRBV2 to TRBJ2-5; D gene unclear. The CDR3 consists of 13 residues. V lost 11 bases, J lost 1 base, and 14 bases lay in between. Germline V gene lookup returns CDR1 SNHLY and CDR2 FYNNEI. The CDR3 reads CAGTVQVQETQYF. Here the CDR3 DNA reads TGTGCCGGAACCGTCCAGGTCCAAGAGACCCAGTACTTC.

The rearrangement links TRBV5-6 to TRBJ2-1; 10 positions match TRBD2. Germline CDR1 and CDR2: SGHDT and YYEEEE. The CDR3 sequence is 16 residues long. Trimming cost V 4 bases and J 3 bases; bases outside gene matches: 7. This CDR3 reads CASSERSGRGYNEQFF. The CDR3 DNA reads TGTGCCAGCAGCGAGCGAAGCGGGAGGGGCTACAATGAGCAGTTCTTC.

The chain is built from TRBV30 and TRBJ1-4, with 7 bases lining up with TRBD1. The CDR3 covers 14 residues. Germline CDR1 is GTSNPN and CDR2 is SVGIG (reference sequence). The V gene end was trimmed by 3 bases and the J gene end by 8 bases; junction bases not matched to a gene: 9. In DNA, the CDR3 is TGTGCCTGGAGGCCGCGTGGACAGGAGGAAAAACTGTTTTTT. It yields the protein CAWRPRGQEEKLFF.

The chain uses TRBV4-1 and TRBJ2-4; 16 nucleotides line up with TRBD2. Germline V gives CDR1 MGHRA, CDR2 YSYEKL. Trimming removed 0 bases from V and 10 bases from J; junction bases left unmatched: 6. This CDR3 comprises 17 residues. Written as DNA, the CDR3 is TGCGCCAGCAGCCAAGAACCGGGACTAGCGGGAGGGCGGATTCAGTACTTC. The encoded protein is CASSQEPGLAGGRIQYF.

V gene TRBV9 combines with J gene TRBJ2-1; perhaps TRBD2 as D (7 bases). Between the trimmed V and J ends, which lost 3 bases and 9 bases, there was a span of 22 bases. Germline CDR1 reads SGDLS; CDR2 reads YYNGEE. The CDR3 spans 16 residues. The CDR3 DNA reads as TGTGCCAGCAGCGGAGAGGGGGGGCAGGGGACGGGTGAGCAGTTCTTC. Its protein product is CASSGEGGQGTGEQFF.

The chain employs TRBV7-3 and TRBJ2-1; 10 nucleotides line up with TRBD1. V lost 5 bases to trimming and J lost 7 bases; unmatched junction nucleotides: 5. Germline lookup yields CDR1 SGHTA and CDR2 FQGTGA. The CDR3 sequence is 14 residues long. CDR3 loop: CASSRGTGENEQFF. CDR3 sequence (DNA): TGTGCCAGCAGCCGCGGGACAGGGGAGAATGAGCAGTTCTTC.

This chain uses TRBV28 with TRBJ1-1; the D is unclear. With 0 bases removed from V and 12 bases from J, the gap between germline ends came to 26 bases. Germline-derived CDR1 and CDR2 are MDHEN and SYDVKM. The CDR3 sequence is 17 residues long. The CDR3 region has the DNA TGTGCCAGCAGTTTATGGCGGTCCTTCTCGACCTCCTTCAAATCTTTCTTT. Protein product: CASSLWRSFSTSFKSFF.

V and J are TRBV2 and TRBJ1-4, with 7 nucleotides matching TRBD1. Germline CDR1 and CDR2: SNHLY and FYNNEI. The ends lost 6 bases at V and 7 bases at J; junction bases unmatched: 8. CDR3 length: 14 residues. The CDR3 spells CASRKQGRVEKLFF. The DNA for the CDR3 is TGTGCCAGCAGGAAACAGGGGCGGGTTGAAAAACTGTTTTTT.

The chain combines TRBV5-1 with TRBJ2-3, with TRBD2 identical over 11 bases. CDR1 SGHRS and CDR2 YFSETQ come from the germline V gene. CDR3 size: 21 residues. The V gene end was trimmed by 1 base and the J gene end by 1 base; junction bases not matched to a gene: 17. In DNA, the CDR3 is TGCGCCAGCAGCTTGCCTCCTAGCGGGAGGAGTCCCAATTCAGGCACAGATACGCAGTATTTT. It yields the protein CASSLPPSGRSPNSGTDTQYF.

J is TRBJ2-3 and V is TRBV7-2; tentatively, D is TRBD1 (5 bases). Germline values: CDR1 SGHTA, CDR2 FQGNSA. The CDR3 totals 16 residues. Trimming removed 1 base at V and 1 base at J, with 12 bases between. As DNA, the CDR3 is TGTGCCAGCAGCTTAGTCTCCAGGGATGGCACAGATACGCAGTATTTT. Its translation is CASSLVSRDGTDTQYF.

This clone appeared once. The chain uses TRBV5-6 and TRBJ1-1; no reliable D call. The V and J ends lost 4 bases and 1 base respectively, with 11 bases between them. This CDR3 has 14 residues. Germline-derived CDR1 and CDR2 are SGHDT and YYEEEE. CDR3 coding DNA: TGTGCCAGCAGCATAGGAGAGTCGAACACTGAAGCTTTCTTT. Translated, it gives CASSIGESNTEAFF. The entire variable domain, with the rest obtained from reference TRBV5-6 and TRBJ1-1, is as follows: DAGVTQSPTHLIKTRGQQVTLRCSPKSGHDTVSWYQQALGQGPQFIFQYYEEEERQRGNFPDRFSGHQFPNYSSELNVNALLLGDSALYLCASSIGESNTEAFFGQGTRLTVV.

The chain uses TRBV11-2 and TRBJ2-2; D perhaps matches TRBD1 (6 bases). This CDR3 contains 19 residues. Trimming pared 5 bases from V and 4 bases from J, leaving 26 bases between. Per germline, CDR1 SGHAT and CDR2 FQNNGV. CDR3 sequence reads: CASSDRGDVAGVRTGELFF. The CDR3 DNA follows: TGTGCCAGCAGCGATAGAGGGGATGTGGCAGGGGTCCGCACCGGGGAGCTGTTTTTT.

The chain joins TRBV29-1 to TRBJ2-1; D unclear. The CDR3 covers 10 residues. Germline-derived CDR1 and CDR2 are SQVTM and ANQGSEA. V dropped 8 bases and J dropped 7 bases, with 9 bases sitting between them. The CDR3 is CSTLKNEQFF. In DNA form, the CDR3 reads TGCAGCACACTAAAAAATGAGCAGTTCTTC.

CDR3 loop: CASSVVEGAANTEAFF. In nucleotides, the CDR3 is TGTGCCAGCAGCGTAGTAGAGGGGGCAGCGAACACTGAAGCTTTCTTT. This chain connects TRBV9 to TRBJ1-1; 7 bases are a match to TRBD1. The length of the CDR3 is 16 residues. CDR1 and CDR2 from the germline V gene are SGDLS and YYNGEE. V was pared by 0 bases and J by 1 base, with 6 bases of the junction left unmatched.

The DNA for the CDR3 is TGCAGCGAAGAGGGACAGCAAGAGACCCAGTACTTC. This translates into CSEEGQQETQYF. The J gene is TRBJ2-5, the V gene TRBV29-1; TRBD1 matches 7 bases. The CDR3 totals 12 residues. V lost 7 bases, J lost 2 bases, and 4 bases stayed unmatched. CDR1 is SQVTM, CDR2 ANQGSEA, per germline.

V usage is TRBV10-3 and J usage is TRBJ1-1; no clear D. V was cut by 3 bases and J by 1 base, with 12 bases left in between. The CDR3 is made up of 15 amino acids. The germline V gene has CDR1 ENHRY and CDR2 SYGVKD. CDR3 loop: CAISERETANTEAFF. CDR3 sequence (DNA): TGTGCCATCAGTGAACGGGAGACGGCGAACACTGAAGCTTTCTTT.

CDR3 residues: CASKLSGLKETQYF. In DNA, the CDR3 is TGTGCCAGCAAGTTGAGCGGACTTAAAGAGACCCAGTACTTC. The chain recombines TRBV2 with TRBJ2-5; D may be TRBD2 (5 bases). The CDR3 covers 14 residues. Trimming took 7 bases from V and 3 from J, leaving 15 bases between them. Germline V gene data show CDR1 as SNHLY and CDR2 as FYNNEI.

The rearrangement joins TRBV28 to TRBJ1-2, with no clear D. Germline values: CDR1 MDHEN, CDR2 SYDVKM. V shed 7 bases and J shed 4 bases, with 7 bases lying between them. The CDR3 spans 11 residues. This CDR3 is CASTGGYGYTF. The CDR3 nucleotides are TGTGCCAGCACAGGAGGCTATGGCTACACCTTC.

The chain carries TRBV18 and TRBJ2-7; D remains unclear. Trimming shortened V by 4 bases and J by 0 bases, and 16 bases separated the two germline ends. This CDR3 contains 16 residues. CDR1 is KGHSH and CDR2 is LQKENI in the germline V gene. CDR3 DNA sequence: TGTGCCAGCTCACTTGAGGCTTTGAGGAGCTCCTACGAGCAGTACTTC. As protein: CASSLEALRSSYEQYF.

The J gene is TRBJ1-4, the V gene TRBV4-3; D possibly corresponds to TRBD1 (5 bases). Per germline, CDR1 LGHNA and CDR2 YSLEER. CDR3 length: 15 amino acids. The V end was cut by 3 bases, the J end by 3 bases, with 11 bases between. CDR3 DNA sequence: TGCGCCAGCAGCCATCGGACAAATCCTAATGAAAAACTGTTTTTT. Its translation is CASSHRTNPNEKLFF.

J is TRBJ2-1 and V is TRBV4-2; possible D gene TRBD1, 7 bases. CDR3 length: 16 residues. Looked up from germline, CDR1 is LGHNA and CDR2 is YNFKEQ. The germline V and J ends were trimmed by 3 bases and 5 bases, with 17 bases remaining between them. CDR3 residues: CASSQEGAFAHNEQFF. The CDR3 DNA is TGTGCCAGCAGCCAGGAGGGGGCCTTTGCCCACAATGAGCAGTTCTTC.

The genes are TRBV2 and TRBJ1-5; no reliable D call. The CDR3 sequence is 15 residues long. Between the trimmed V and J ends, which lost 4 bases and 2 bases, there was a span of 12 bases. Germline assignment: CDR1 SNHLY and CDR2 FYNNEI. The chain's CDR3 is CASSGPGPGNQPQHF. CDR3 sequence (DNA): TGTGCCAGCAGTGGCCCGGGTCCGGGCAATCAGCCCCAGCATTTT.

The chain links TRBV6-1 to TRBJ1-4; D remains unclear. The germline V gene encodes CDR1 MNHNS and CDR2 SASEGT. The CDR3 consists of 12 residues. V lost 6 bases and J 4 bases, leaving 6 bases between the germline ends. The CDR3 here is CASSFSNEKLFF. As DNA, the CDR3 is TGTGCCAGCAGCTTCAGTAATGAAAAACTGTTTTTT.

The chain links TRBV4-2 to TRBJ2-1, with TRBD2 matching 8 bases. J gave up 5 bases and V 3 bases, and 9 bases lay outside the gene matches. CDR1 is LGHNA and CDR2 is YNFKEQ in the germline V gene. The CDR3 consists of 16 residues. CDR3 region: CASSQSSGSQNNEQFF. In nucleotides, the CDR3 is TGTGCCAGCAGCCAGAGCAGCGGGAGTCAGAACAATGAGCAGTTCTTC.